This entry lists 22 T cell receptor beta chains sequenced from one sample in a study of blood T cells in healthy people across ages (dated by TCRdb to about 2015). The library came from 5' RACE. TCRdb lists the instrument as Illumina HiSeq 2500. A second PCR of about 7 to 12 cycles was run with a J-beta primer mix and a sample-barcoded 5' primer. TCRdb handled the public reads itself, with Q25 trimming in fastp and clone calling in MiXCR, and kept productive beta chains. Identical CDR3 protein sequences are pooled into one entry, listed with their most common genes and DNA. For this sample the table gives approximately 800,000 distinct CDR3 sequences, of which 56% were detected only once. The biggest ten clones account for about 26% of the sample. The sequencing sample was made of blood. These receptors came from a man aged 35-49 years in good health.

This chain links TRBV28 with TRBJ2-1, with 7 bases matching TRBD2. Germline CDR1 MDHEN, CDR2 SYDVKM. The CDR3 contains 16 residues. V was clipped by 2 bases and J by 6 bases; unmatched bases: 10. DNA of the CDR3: TGTGCCAGCAGTTTAAGGCGGGAGAGGTATTGCAATGAGCAGTTCTTC. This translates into CASSLRRERYCNEQFF.

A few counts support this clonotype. CDR3 in amino acids: CASSLGRTSETQYF. CDR3 nucleotides: TGCGCCAGCAGCTTGGGTAGAACGTCGGAGACCCAGTACTTC. The V call is TRBV5-1, the J call TRBJ2-5; D call uncertain. The germline V gene has CDR1 SGHRS and CDR2 YFSETQ. V was trimmed by 0 bases and J by 5 bases, leaving 11 bases between them. This CDR3 is built from 14 residues.

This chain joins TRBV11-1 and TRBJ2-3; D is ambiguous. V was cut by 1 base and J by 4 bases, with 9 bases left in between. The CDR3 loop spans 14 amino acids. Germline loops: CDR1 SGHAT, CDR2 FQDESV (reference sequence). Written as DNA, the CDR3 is TGTGCCAGCAGCTTAGAGCAGTTCCCAGATACGCAGTATTTT. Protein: CASSLEQFPDTQYF.

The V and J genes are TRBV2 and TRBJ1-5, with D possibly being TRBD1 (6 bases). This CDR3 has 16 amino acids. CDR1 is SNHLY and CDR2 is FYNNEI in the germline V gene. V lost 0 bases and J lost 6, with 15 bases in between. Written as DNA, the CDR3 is TGTGCCAGCAGTGAAGCCCTTAGGGGGGAAGGTCAGCCCCAGCATTTT. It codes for CASSEALRGEGQPQHF.

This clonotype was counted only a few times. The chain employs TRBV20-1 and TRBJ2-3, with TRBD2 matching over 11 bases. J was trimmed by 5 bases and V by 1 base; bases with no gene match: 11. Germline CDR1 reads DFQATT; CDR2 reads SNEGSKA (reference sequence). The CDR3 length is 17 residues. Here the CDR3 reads CSARGKTSGIWIDTQYF. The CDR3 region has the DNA TGCAGTGCTAGAGGGAAGACTAGCGGGATATGGATAGATACGCAGTATTTT.

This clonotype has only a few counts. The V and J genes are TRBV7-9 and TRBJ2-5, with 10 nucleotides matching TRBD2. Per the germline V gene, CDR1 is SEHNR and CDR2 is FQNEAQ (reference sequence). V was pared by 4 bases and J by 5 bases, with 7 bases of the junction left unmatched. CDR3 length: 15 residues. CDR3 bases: TGTGCCAGCAGCTCAGGGACTAGCGTGGGGGAGACCCAGTACTTC. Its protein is CASSSGTSVGETQYF.

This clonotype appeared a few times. CDR3 sequence: CSVVRWGTGGDYGYTF. The CDR3 bases are TGCAGCGTTGTGAGATGGGGGACAGGGGGCGACTATGGCTACACCTTC. V is TRBV29-1 and J is TRBJ1-2; 12 bases line up with TRBD1. The V gene end was trimmed by 4 bases and the J gene end by 3 bases; junction bases not matched to a gene: 9. Germline values: CDR1 SQVTM, CDR2 ANQGSEA. This CDR3 has 16 residues.

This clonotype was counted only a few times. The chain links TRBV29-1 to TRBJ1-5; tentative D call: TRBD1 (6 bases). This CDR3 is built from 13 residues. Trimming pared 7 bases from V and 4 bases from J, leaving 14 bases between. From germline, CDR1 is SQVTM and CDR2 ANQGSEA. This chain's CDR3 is CSASGGQNQPQHF. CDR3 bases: TGCAGCGCCTCGGGGGGGCAGAATCAGCCCCAGCATTTT. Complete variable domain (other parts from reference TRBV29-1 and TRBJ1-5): SAVISQKPSRDICQRGTSLTIQCQVDSQVTMMFWYRQQPGQSLTLIATANQGSEATYESGFVIDKFPISRPNLTFSTLTVSNMSPEDSSIYLCSASGGQNQPQHFGDGTRLSIL.

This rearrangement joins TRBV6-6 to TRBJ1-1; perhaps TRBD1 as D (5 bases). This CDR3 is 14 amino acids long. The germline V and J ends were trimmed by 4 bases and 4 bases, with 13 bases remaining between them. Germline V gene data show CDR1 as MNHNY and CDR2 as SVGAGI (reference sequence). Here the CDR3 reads CASSLDSQSTEAFF. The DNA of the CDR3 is TGTGCCAGCAGTTTAGACAGCCAAAGCACTGAAGCTTTCTTT.

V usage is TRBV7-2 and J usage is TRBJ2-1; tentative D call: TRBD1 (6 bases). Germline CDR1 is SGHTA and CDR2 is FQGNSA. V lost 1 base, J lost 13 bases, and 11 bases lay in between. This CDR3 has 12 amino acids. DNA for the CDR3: TGTGCCAGCAGCTTAGATCGACAGGTTCAGTTCTTC. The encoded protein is CASSLDRQVQFF.

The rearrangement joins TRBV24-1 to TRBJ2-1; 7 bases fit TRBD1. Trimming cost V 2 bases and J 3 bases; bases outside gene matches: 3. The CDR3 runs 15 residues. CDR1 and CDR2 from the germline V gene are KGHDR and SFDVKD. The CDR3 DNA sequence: TGTGCCACCAGTGATTCTCGGACAGGCTACAATGAGCAGTTCTTC. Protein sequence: CATSDSRTGYNEQFF.

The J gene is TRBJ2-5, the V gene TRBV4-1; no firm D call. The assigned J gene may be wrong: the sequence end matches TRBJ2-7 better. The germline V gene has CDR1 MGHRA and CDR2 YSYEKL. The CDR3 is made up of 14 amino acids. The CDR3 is CASSQGPTTDEQYF. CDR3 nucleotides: TGCGCCAGCAGCCAAGGCCCTACGACCGACGAGCAGTACTTC.

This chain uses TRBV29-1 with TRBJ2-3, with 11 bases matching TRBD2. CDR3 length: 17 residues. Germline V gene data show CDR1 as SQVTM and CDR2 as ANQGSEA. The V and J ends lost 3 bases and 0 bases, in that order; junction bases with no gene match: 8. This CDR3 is CSVDGLAGGLSTDTQYF. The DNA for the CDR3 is TGCAGCGTTGATGGTCTAGCGGGGGGACTAAGCACAGATACGCAGTATTTT.

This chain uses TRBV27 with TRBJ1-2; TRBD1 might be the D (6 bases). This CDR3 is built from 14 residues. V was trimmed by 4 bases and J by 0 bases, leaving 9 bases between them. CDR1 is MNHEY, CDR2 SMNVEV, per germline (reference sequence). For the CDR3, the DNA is TGTGCCAGCAGTTCCAGGGGATCTAACTATGGCTACACCTTC. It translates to CASSSRGSNYGYTF.

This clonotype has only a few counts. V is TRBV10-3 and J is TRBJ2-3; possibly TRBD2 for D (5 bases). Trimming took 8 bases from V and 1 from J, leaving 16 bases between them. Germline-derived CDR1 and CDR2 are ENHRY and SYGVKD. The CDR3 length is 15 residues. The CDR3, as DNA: TGTGCCATCCAAACCGGAGGTGGGGGCACAGATACGCAGTATTTT. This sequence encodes CAIQTGGGGTDTQYF.

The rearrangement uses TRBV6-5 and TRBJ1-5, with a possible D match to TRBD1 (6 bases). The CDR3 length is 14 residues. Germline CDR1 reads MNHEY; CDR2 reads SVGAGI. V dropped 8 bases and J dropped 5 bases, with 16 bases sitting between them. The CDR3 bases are TGTGCCAGCTCGCGCAACAGGGAACATCAGCCCCAGCATTTT. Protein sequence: CASSRNREHQPQHF.

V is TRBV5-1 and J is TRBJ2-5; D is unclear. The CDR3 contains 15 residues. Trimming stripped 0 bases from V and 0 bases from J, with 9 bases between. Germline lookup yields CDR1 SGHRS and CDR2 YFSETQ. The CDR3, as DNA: TGCGCCAGCAGCTTGGCTCCAGGACACCAAGAGACCCAGTACTTC. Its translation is CASSLAPGHQETQYF.

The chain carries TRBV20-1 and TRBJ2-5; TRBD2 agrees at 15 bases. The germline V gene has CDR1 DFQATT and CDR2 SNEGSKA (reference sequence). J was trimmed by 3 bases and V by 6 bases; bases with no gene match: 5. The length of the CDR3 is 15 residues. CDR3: CSAGLAGGVKETQYF. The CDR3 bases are TGCAGTGCGGGACTAGCGGGGGGCGTAAAAGAGACCCAGTACTTC.

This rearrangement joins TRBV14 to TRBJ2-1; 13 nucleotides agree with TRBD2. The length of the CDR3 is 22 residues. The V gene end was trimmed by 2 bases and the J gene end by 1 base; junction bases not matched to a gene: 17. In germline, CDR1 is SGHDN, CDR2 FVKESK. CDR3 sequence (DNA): TGTGCCAGCAGCCAAAGGTTGCAAGTCGGACTAGCGGGAGCAGGTTCCTACAATGAGCAGTTCTTC. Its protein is CASSQRLQVGLAGAGSYNEQFF. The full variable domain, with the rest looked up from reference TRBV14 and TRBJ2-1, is EAGVTQFPSHSVIEKGQTVTLRCDPISGHDNLYWYRRVMGKEIKFLLHFVKESKQDESGMPNNRFLAERTGGTYSTLKVQPAELEDSGVYFCASSQRLQVGLAGAGSYNEQFFGPGTRLTVL.

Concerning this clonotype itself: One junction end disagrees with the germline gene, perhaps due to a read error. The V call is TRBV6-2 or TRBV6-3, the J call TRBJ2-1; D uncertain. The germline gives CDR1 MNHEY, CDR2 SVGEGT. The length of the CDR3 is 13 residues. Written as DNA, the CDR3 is TGTACCAGCAGCGCCCGAGACTACAATGAGCAGTTCTTC. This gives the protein CTSSARDYNEQFF.

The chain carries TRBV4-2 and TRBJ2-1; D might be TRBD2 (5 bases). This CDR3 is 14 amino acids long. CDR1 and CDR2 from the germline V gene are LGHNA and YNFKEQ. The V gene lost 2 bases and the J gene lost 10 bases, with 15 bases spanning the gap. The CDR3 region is CASSQSRTAGEQFF. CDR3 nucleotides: TGTGCCAGCAGCCAAAGTAGGACTGCTGGAGAGCAGTTCTTC.

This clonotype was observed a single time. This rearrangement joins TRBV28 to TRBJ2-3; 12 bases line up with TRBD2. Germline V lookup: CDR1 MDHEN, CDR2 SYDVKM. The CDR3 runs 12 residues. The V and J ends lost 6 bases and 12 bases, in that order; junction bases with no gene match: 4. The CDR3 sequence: CASSLLAGGQYF. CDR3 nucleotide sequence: TGTGCCAGCAGCTTACTAGCGGGAGGCCAGTATTTT.